This TCR beta chain stems from a study of molecular identifiers for immune sequencing clone quantification. Study findings and constraints: Identical barcode-sharing TCR molecules could lead to underestimated sizes for highly expanded clones.

This clonotype occurred a few times. Antigen unknown. TCRdb processed the PCR reads anew with MiXCR; each CDR3 protein has one entry. The sample includes around 300,000 distinct CDR3 sequences, 24% of them seen just once. V trimming: 5 bases; J trimming: 0 bases; junction bases outside the gene matches: 25. This CDR3 has 22 amino acids. The clonotype was recovered from a human donor in good health. Some libraries in this study had Jurkat cell RNA spiked in. The gene calls are TRBV12-3 or TRBV12-4 and TRBJ1-5; 7 nucleotides align to TRBD1. Sequencing was done on a sample of naive CD8+ T cells from blood, with Jurkat cell RNA spiked in. Subset meaning: FACS-sorted CD8+CD4-CCR7+CD45RA+ naive T cells. CDR3 protein: CASSPSFPQGRDRGYSNQPQHF. As DNA, the CDR3 is TGTGCCAGCAGTCCGAGTTTTCCACAGGGGAGAGACCGGGGATATAGCAATCAGCCCCAGCATTTT.